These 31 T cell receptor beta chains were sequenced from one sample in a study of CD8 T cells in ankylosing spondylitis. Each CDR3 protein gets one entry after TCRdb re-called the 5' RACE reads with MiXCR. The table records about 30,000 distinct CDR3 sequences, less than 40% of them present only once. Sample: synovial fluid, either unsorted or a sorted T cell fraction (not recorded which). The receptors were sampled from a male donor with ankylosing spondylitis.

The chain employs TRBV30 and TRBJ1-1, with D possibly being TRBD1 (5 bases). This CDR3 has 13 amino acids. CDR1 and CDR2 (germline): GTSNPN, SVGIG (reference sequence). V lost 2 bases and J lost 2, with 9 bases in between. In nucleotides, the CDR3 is TGTGCCTGGAGTTACGGACACAACACTGAAGCTTTCTTT. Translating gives CAWSYGHNTEAFF.

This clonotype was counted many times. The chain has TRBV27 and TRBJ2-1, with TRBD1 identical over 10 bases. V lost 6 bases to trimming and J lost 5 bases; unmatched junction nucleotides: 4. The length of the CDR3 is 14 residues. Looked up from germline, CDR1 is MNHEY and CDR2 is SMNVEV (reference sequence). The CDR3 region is CASRTGGVNNEQFF. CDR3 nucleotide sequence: TGTGCCAGCAGGACAGGGGGCGTAAACAATGAGCAGTTCTTC.

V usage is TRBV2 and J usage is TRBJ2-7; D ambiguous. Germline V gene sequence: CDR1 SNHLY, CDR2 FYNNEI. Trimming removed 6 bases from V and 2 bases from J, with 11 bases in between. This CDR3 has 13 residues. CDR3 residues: CASRTAEPYEQYV. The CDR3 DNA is TGTGCCAGCAGAACAGCTGAACCCTACGAGCAGTACGTC.

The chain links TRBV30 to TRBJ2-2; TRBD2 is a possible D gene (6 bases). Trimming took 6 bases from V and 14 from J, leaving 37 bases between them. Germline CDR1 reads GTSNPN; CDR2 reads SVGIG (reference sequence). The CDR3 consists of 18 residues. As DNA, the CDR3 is TGTGCCTGCCCACGATGGGGACTTTTCCATAAGAGGACCGGGGTTCTGTTTTTT. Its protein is CACPRWGLFHKRTGVLFF.

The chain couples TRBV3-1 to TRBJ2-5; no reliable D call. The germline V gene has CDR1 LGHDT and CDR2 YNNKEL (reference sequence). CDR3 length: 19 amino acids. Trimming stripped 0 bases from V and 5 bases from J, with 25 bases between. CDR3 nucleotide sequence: TGTGCCAGCAGCCAAGAAATATTAGTTAGGAGTGTCTCTTTGGAGACCCAGTACTTC. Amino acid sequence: CASSQEILVRSVSLETQYF.

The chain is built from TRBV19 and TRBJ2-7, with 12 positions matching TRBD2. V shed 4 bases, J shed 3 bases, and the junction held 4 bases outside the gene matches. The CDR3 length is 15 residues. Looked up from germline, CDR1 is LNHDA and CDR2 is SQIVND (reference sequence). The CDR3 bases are TGTGCCAGTAGTACCCGGACTAGCGGGGTCTACGAGCAGTACTTC. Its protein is CASSTRTSGVYEQYF.

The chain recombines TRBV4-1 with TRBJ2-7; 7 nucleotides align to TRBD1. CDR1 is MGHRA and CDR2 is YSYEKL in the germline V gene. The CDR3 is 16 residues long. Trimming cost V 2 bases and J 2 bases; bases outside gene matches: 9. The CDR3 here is CASSQTGTVSTYEQYF. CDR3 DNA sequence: TGCGCCAGCAGCCAAACCGGGACAGTCTCAACCTACGAGCAGTACTTC.

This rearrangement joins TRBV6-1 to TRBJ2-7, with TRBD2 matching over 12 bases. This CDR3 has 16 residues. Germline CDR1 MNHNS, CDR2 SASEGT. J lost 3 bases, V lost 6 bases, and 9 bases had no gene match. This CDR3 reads CASRVTSGGTLYEQYV. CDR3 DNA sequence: TGTGCCAGCAGGGTGACTAGCGGGGGTACTCTCTACGAGCAGTACGTC.

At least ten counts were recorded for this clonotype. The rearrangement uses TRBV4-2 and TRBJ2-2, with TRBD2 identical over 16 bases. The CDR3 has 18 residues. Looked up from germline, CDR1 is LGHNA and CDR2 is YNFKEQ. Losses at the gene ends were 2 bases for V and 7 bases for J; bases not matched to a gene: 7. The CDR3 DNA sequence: TGTGCCAGCAGCCAATCGGGACTAGCGGGAGGGCCCGGCGGGGAGCTGTTTTTT. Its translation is CASSQSGLAGGPGGELFF.

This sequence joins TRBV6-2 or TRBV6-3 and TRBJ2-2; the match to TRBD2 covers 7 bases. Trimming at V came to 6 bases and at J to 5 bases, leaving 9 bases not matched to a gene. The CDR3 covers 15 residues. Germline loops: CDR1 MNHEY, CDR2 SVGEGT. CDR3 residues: CASSSGLLGTGELFF. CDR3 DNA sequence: TGTGCCAGCAGCTCGGGACTACTGGGAACCGGGGAGCTGTTTTTT.

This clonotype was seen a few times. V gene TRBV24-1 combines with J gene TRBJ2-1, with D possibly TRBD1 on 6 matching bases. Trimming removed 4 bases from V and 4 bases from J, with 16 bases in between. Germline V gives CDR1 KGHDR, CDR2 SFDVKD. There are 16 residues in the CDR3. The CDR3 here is CATSDIDRSRYNEQFF. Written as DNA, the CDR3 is TGTGCCACCAGTGACATAGACAGGTCGAGGTACAATGAGCAGTTCTTC.

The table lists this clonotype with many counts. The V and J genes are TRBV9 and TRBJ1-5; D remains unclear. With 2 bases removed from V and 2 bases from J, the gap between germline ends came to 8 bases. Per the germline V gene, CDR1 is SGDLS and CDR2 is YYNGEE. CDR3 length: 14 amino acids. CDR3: CASSVGSGNQPQHF. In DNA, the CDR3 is TGTGCCAGCAGCGTTGGGAGTGGCAATCAGCCCCAGCATTTT.

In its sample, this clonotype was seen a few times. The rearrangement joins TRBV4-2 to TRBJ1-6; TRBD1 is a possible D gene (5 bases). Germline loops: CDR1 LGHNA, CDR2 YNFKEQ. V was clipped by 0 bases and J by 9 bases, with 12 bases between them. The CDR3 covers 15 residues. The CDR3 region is CASSQDPGEASPLHF. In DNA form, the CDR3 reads TGTGCCAGCAGCCAAGATCCGGGGGAGGCTTCACCCCTCCACTTT.

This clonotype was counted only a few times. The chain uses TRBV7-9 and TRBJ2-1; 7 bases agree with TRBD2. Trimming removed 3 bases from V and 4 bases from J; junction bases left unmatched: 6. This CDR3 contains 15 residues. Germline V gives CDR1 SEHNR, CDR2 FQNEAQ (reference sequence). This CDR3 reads CASSLVTSEYNEQFF. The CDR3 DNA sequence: TGTGCCAGCAGCTTGGTAACTAGCGAGTACAATGAGCAGTTCTTC.

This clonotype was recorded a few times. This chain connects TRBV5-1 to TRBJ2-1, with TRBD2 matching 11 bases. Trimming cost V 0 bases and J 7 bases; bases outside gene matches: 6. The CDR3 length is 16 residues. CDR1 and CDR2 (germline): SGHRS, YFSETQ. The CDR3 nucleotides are TGCGCCAGCAGCTTGGGACTAGCGGGGCCGGGGAATGAGCAGTTCTTC. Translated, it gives CASSLGLAGPGNEQFF.

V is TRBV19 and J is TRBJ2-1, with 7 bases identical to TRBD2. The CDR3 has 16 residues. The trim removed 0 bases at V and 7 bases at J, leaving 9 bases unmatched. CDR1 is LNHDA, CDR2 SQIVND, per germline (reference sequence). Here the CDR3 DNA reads TGTGCCAGTAGTATAGATCGTACTAGCGATGGGAATGAGCAGTTCTTC. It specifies CASSIDRTSDGNEQFF.

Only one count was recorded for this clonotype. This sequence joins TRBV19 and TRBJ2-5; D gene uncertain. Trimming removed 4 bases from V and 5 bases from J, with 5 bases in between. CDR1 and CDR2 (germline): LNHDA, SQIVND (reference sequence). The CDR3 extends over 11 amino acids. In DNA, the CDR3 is TGTGCCAGTAGTACCGATGAGACCCAGTACTTC. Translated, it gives CASSTDETQYF.

The CDR3 nucleotides are TGTGCCTGGAGTGTGACATGTAGGGTAACCTACGAGCAGTACGTC. It is translated as CAWSVTCRVTYEQYV. This sequence joins TRBV30 and TRBJ2-7; D unclear. The CDR3 is 15 residues long. V lost 0 bases, J lost 2 bases, and 14 bases lay in between. CDR1 is GTSNPN, CDR2 SVGIG, per germline (reference sequence).

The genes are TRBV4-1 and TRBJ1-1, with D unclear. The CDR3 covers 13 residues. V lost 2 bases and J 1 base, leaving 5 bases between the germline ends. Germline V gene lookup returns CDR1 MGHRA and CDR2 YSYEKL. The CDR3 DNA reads TGCGCCAGCAGCCAATCAAGGAACACTGAAGCTTTCTTT. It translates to CASSQSRNTEAFF.

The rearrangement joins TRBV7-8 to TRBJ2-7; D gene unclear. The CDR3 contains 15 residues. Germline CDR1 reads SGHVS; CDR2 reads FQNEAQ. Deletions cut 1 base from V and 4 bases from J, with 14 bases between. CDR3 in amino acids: CASSLGVVLLYEQYF. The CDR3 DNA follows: TGTGCCAGCAGCTTAGGGGTAGTACTGCTTTACGAGCAGTACTTC.

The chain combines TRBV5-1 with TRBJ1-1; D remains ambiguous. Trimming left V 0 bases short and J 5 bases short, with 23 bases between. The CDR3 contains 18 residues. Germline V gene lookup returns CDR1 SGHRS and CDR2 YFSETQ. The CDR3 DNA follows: TGCGCCAGCAGCTTGGATGTCCAGGCCATCAAAGTAGGGACTGAAGCTTTCTTT. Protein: CASSLDVQAIKVGTEAFF.

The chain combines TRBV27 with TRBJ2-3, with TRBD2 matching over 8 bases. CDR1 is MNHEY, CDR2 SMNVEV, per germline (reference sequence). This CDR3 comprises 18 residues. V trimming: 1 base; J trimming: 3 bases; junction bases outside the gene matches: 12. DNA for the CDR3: TGTGCCAGCAGTTTATTTAACGGGAGGGCCGGTGTAACAGATACGCAGTATTTT. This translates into CASSLFNGRAGVTDTQYF.

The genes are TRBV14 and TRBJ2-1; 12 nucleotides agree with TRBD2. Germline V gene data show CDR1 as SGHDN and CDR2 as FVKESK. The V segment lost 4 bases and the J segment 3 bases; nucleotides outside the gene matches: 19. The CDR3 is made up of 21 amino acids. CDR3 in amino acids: CASSLHLLAGGPIGFYNEQFF. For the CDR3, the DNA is TGTGCCAGCAGCCTTCACCTTCTAGCGGGAGGGCCTATCGGCTTCTACAATGAGCAGTTCTTC.

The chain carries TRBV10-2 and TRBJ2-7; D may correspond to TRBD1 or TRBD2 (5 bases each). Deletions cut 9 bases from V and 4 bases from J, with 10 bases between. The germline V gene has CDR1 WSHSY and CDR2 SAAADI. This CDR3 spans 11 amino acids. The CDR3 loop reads CASGTSYEQYF. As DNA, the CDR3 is TGCGCCAGTGGGACCTCTTACGAGCAGTACTTC.

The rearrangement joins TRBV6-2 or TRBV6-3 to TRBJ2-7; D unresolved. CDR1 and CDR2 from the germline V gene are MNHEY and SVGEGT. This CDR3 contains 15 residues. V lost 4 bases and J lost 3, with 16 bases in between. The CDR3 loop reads CASSSPGSSFYEQYF. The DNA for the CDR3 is TGTGCCAGCAGTTCACCCGGCTCAAGCTTCTACGAGCAGTACTTC.

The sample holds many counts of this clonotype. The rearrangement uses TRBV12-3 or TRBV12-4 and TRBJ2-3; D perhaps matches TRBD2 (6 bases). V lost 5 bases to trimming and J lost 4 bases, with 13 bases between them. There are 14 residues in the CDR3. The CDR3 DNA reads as TGTGCCAGCAGTGTCTTGGGAGGCGCAGATACGCAGTATTTT. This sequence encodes CASSVLGGADTQYF.

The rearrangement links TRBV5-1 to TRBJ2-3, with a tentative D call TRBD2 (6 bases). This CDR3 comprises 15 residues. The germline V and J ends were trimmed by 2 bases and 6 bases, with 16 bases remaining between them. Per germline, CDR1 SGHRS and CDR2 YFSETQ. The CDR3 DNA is TGCGCCAGCAGCTTTACTAGCCTTAAGGGGGATACGCAGTATTTT. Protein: CASSFTSLKGDTQYF.

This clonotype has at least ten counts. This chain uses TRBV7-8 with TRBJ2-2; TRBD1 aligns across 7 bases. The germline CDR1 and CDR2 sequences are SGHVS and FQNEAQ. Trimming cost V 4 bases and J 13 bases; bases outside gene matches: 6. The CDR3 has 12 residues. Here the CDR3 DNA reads TGTGCCAGCAGCTCACCACAGGGGTTGCTGTTTTTT. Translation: CASSSPQGLLFF.

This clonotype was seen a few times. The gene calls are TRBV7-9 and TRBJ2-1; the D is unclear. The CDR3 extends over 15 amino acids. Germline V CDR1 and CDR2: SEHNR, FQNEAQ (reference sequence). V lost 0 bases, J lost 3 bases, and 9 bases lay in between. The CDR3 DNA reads TGTGCCAGCAGCTTAGCGCTCGGAGACTACAATGAGCAGTTCTTC. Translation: CASSLALGDYNEQFF.

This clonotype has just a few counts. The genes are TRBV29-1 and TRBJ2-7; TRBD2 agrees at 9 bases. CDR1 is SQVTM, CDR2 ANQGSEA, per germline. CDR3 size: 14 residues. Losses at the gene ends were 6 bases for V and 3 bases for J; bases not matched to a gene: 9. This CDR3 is CSVFQSGRFYEQYF. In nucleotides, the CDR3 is TGCAGCGTATTCCAAAGCGGGAGGTTCTACGAGCAGTACTTC.

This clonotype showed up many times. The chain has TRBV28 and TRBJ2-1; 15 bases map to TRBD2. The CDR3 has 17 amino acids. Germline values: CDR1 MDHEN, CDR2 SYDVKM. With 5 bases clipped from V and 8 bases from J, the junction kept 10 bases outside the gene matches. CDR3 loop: CASSPWTSGRAFDEQFF. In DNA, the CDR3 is TGTGCCAGCAGTCCTTGGACTAGCGGGAGGGCATTCGATGAGCAGTTCTTC.